A selection of T cell receptor beta chains follows, all from one sample in a study of blood T cell repertoires in COVID-19. Sequenced by immunoSEQ multiplex PCR; TCRdb stores in-frame clones only, minus some. The sample has around 300,000 clones, 90% seen once. Sequencing was carried out using PBMCs or T cells enriched from blood (not recorded which). The receptor source for this set is a woman in her 30s who had recovered from COVID-19. CDR3s include the opening cysteine and the closing phenylalanine or tryptophan. A D gene is named only where the DNA matches it firmly. Size tells how often a clone was seen (once, few, many) or the class of an expanded clone, and some rows leave it out.

D gene	V gene	J gene	clone size	CDR3 DNA	CDR3 protein
.	TRBV7-9	TRBJ1-2	once	TGTGCCAGCAGCCAAGAGGGTTATGGCTACACCTTC	CASSQEGYGYTF
.	TRBV7-6	TRBJ1-6	.	TGTGCCAGCAGCTTCAGCTCCTATAATTCACCCCTCCACTTT	CASSFSSYNSPLHF
TRBD1	TRBV3-1/TRBV3-2	TRBJ1-1	once	TGTGCCAGCAGCCGGACAGGGGGCGGCACTGAAGCTTTCTTT	CASSRTGGGTEAFF
TRBD2	TRBV7-2	TRBJ2-3	.	TGTGCCAGCAGCCCAAACCCAGCGGGAGGGCCTTTAGATACGCAGTATTTT	CASSPNPAGGPLDTQYF
TRBD1	TRBV4-3	TRBJ1-4	.	TGCGCCAGCAGCCAAGATTTGCCAGGGGGCGAAAAACTGTTTTTT	CASSQDLPGGEKLFF
TRBD2	TRBV4-1	TRBJ2-1	.	TGCGCCAGCAGCCAACGGGAGGGCTACAATGAGCAGTTCTTC	CASSQREGYNEQFF
TRBD2	TRBV9	TRBJ2-5	.	TGTGCCAGCAGCGATCAGGGACTAGCGGAATCAAAGACCCAGTACTTC	CASSDQGLAESKTQYF
.	TRBV5-4	TRBJ2-5	.	TGTGCCAGCAGCTTGGTCGCGGGGTCCCAAGAGACCCAGTACTTC	CASSLVAGSQETQYF
.	TRBV27	TRBJ2-7	.	TGTGCCAGCAGTAAACAGGGTATGGGCGAGCAGTACTTC	CASSKQGMGEQYF
TRBD1	TRBV28	TRBJ2-7	.	TGTGCCAGCAGGGGGACAGGCATCCACGAGCAGTACTTC	CASRGTGIHEQYF
.	TRBV15	TRBJ2-1	.	TGTGCCACCAGCAGAGGCGGCGATGAGCAGTTCTTC	CATSRGGDEQFF
.	TRBV19	TRBJ2-3	.	TGTGCCAGCCGTAGCGGAGGCACAGATACGCAGTATTTT	CASRSGGTDTQYF
TRBD1	TRBV7-8	TRBJ1-1	.	TGTGCCAGCAGCTTACTGTGGGACAGCAACACTGAAGCTTTCTTT	CASSLLWDSNTEAFF
TRBD1	TRBV5-1	TRBJ2-7	once	TGCGCCAGCAGCCCATCGGGACAGGGCTACGAGCAGTACTTC	CASSPSGQGYEQYF
TRBD1	TRBV5-1	TRBJ2-7	.	TGCGCCAGCAGCTCGACAGGGGCCAGTTTCTACGAGCAGTACTTC	CASSSTGASFYEQYF
TRBD1	TRBV5-4	TRBJ1-1	.	TGTGCCAGCAGCTTTCCCGGACAGGGTCTGGGCACTGAAGCTTTCTTT	CASSFPGQGLGTEAFF
TRBD1	TRBV30	TRBJ2-3	.	TGTGCCTGGACCCGACAGGGAATACGCACAGATACGCAGTATTTT	CAWTRQGIRTDTQYF
TRBD1	TRBV5-5	TRBJ1-1	.	TGTGCCAGCAGCTTGTCCGGGGACAGCTTAAACACTGAAGCTTTCTTT	CASSLSGDSLNTEAFF
TRBD2	TRBV18	TRBJ2-1	once	TGTGCCAGCTCACCTGGGGCGGGAGTATACAATGAGCAGTTCTTC	CASSPGAGVYNEQFF
.	TRBV19	TRBJ2-5	once	TGTGCCACACAGGGTGCCGAGACCCAGTACTTC	CATQGAETQYF
TRBD2	TRBV7-6	TRBJ2-3	once	TGTGCCAGCAGCCTTCTAGCGGGTCCTAGCACAGATACGCAGTATTTT	CASSLLAGPSTDTQYF
.	TRBV28	TRBJ2-1	once	TGTGCCACTACATCCCTGGGGCTTACGACCTACAATGAGCAGTTCTTC	CATTSLGLTTYNEQFF
TRBD2	TRBV19	TRBJ2-1	once	TGTGCCAGTAGTAGATCCGGGACTAGCTCCTACAATGAGCAGTTCTTC	CASSRSGTSSYNEQFF
TRBD1	TRBV9	TRBJ1-5	.	TGTGCCAGCAGCGGACAGGGGGCTTATCAGCCCCAGCATTTT	CASSGQGAYQPQHF
TRBD1	TRBV3-1/TRBV3-2	TRBJ2-3	.	TGTGCCAGCAGCCTGTGGGACAGGGGGCCAGATACGCAGTATTTT	CASSLWDRGPDTQYF
.	TRBV30	TRBJ1-1	.	TGTGCCTGGAGGGATCCCTACAGGGCTTGGAACACTGAAGCTTTCTTT	CAWRDPYRAWNTEAFF
TRBD2	TRBV28	TRBJ2-1	.	TGTGCCAGCAGTGGGACTAGCGGTACCTACAATGAGCAGTTCTTC	CASSGTSGTYNEQFF
TRBD1	TRBV10-3	TRBJ2-1	.	TGTGCCACCAGGGGGGGACAGGGGTACAATGAGCAGTTCTTC	CATRGGQGYNEQFF
.	TRBV5-1	TRBJ1-2	.	TGCGCCAGCAGCTTGATGACAGATATTAACTATGGCTACACCTTC	CASSLMTDINYGYTF
.	TRBV9	TRBJ1-1	.	TGTGCCAGCAGCGGCCCCGGGGGATCGAACACTGAAGCTTTCTTT	CASSGPGGSNTEAFF
.	TRBV2	TRBJ2-5	.	TGTGCCAGCAGTGAATCAGGGGCGCTGGCCGAGACCCAGTACTTC	CASSESGALAETQYF
TRBD1	TRBV5-4	TRBJ1-6	.	TGTGCCAGCAGCCAGGGGACAGGCAGTAATTCACCCCTCCACTTT	CASSQGTGSNSPLHF
.	TRBV27	TRBJ2-7	.	TGTGCCAGTAGTCCTTCGGGGTCCTACGAGCAGTACTTC	CASSPSGSYEQYF
.	TRBV6-5	TRBJ1-1	.	TGTGCCAGCAGTTACCCGGGACAGAACACTGAAGCTTTCTTT	CASSYPGQNTEAFF
.	TRBV6-5	TRBJ2-2	.	TGTGCCAGCAGTACGCTGGGGGGAAACACCGGGGAGCTGTTTTTT	CASSTLGGNTGELFF
TRBD2	TRBV29-1	TRBJ2-3	.	TGCAGCGTTGATATCCGGACTAGCGGGAGGCAGGGCACAGATACGCAGTATTTT	CSVDIRTSGRQGTDTQYF
.	TRBV21-1	TRBJ2-7	.	TGTGCCAGCAGCAAGCGACAGTCTACCTACGAGCAGTACTTC	CASSKRQSTYEQYF
TRBD2	TRBV4-1	TRBJ2-1	.	TGCGCCAGCAGCCAAGATGGCACTAGCGGGGCTAGCTCCTACAATGAGCAGTTCTTC	CASSQDGTSGASSYNEQFF
TRBD1	TRBV19	TRBJ1-5	.	TGTGCCAGTTGCCGGGGACAGGGCAATCAGCCCCAGCATTTT	CASCRGQGNQPQHF
.	TRBV29-1	TRBJ2-5	.	TGCAGCGTTGCGGGGGGCTTGCAAGAGACCCAGTACTTC	CSVAGGLQETQYF
.	TRBV15	TRBJ1-4	.	TGTGCCACCAGCGGGGGACTCTCCCTACCTAATGAAAAACTGTTTTTT	CATSGGLSLPNEKLFF
.	TRBV7-9	TRBJ1-2	.	TGTGCCAGCAGCTTAGAAGGACAAGCTAACTATGGCTACACCTTC	CASSLEGQANYGYTF
.	TRBV28	TRBJ1-3	.	TGTGCCAGCAGTCATCAGGGAATAGCTGGAAACACCATATATTTT	CASSHQGIAGNTIYF
.	TRBV27	TRBJ1-5	.	TGTGCCAGCAGTTTGAGGATCAGGGATAGCAATCAGCCCCAGCATTTT	CASSLRIRDSNQPQHF
.	TRBV18	TRBJ2-7	once	TGTGCCAGCTCCCTTTTTCGGGACAACTCCTACGAGCAGTACTTC	CASSLFRDNSYEQYF
.	TRBV27	TRBJ1-1	.	TGTGCCAGCAGTTTATCCGGGAGGAACACTGAAGCTTTCTTT	CASSLSGRNTEAFF
TRBD2	TRBV2	TRBJ2-1	.	TGTGCCAGCAGACGACTAGCGGGGGCCCCCCCCAATGAGCAGTTCTTC	CASRRLAGAPPNEQFF
TRBD1	TRBV18	TRBJ1-2	.	TGTGCCAGCTCATCCGATCCGGGACAGGGATATGGCTACACCTTC	CASSSDPGQGYGYTF
.	TRBV9	TRBJ1-1	.	TGTGCCAGCAGCGTAGCATCGACAAACACTGAAGCTTTCTTT	CASSVASTNTEAFF
TRBD1	TRBV30	TRBJ2-7	few	TGTGCCTGGAGGACAGGGGCCTACGAGCAGTACTTC	CAWRTGAYEQYF
TRBD1	TRBV18	TRBJ2-7	.	TGTGCCAGCTCACCATCGCGACAGGGTCCCTACGAGCAGTACTTC	CASSPSRQGPYEQYF
.	TRBV7-2	TRBJ1-5	.	TGTGCCAGCAGCGAGGTTTCTGAGCCCCAGCATTTT	CASSEVSEPQHF
.	TRBV6-2/TRBV6-3	TRBJ2-7	.	TGTGCCAGCAGTTACCCCGTTGCCTACGAGCAGTACTTC	CASSYPVAYEQYF
TRBD1	TRBV30	TRBJ1-2	once	TGTGCCTGGAGTTGGGGGACAGGGGTGAACTATGGCTACACCTTC	CAWSWGTGVNYGYTF